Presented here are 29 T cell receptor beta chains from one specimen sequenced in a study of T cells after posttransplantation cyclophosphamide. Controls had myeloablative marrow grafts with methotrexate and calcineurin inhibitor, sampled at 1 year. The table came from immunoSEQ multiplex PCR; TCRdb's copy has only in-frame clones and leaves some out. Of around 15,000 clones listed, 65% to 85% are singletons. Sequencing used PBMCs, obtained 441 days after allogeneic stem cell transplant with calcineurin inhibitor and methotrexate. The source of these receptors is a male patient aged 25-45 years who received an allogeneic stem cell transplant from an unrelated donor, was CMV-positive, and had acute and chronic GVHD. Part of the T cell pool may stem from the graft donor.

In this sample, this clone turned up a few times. The CDR3 nucleotides are TGCGCCAGCAGCGGCGGGATCGCCACCGGGGAGCTGTTTTTT. It encodes CASSGGIATGELFF. The rearrangement links TRBV4-3 to TRBJ2-2; TRBD2 is a possible D gene (6 bases). The CDR3 length is 14 residues. The germline V and J ends were trimmed by 5 bases and 4 bases, with 11 bases remaining between them. The germline V gene encodes CDR1 LGHNA and CDR2 YSLEER.

The CDR3 is CASSQDTTGYQPQHF. For the CDR3, the DNA is TGCGCCAGCAGCCAAGATACAACAGGTTATCAGCCCCAGCATTTT. The chain carries TRBV4-3 and TRBJ1-5; D is perhaps TRBD1 (5 bases). V was pared by 0 bases and J by 5 bases, with 11 bases between. This CDR3 has 15 amino acids. Germline loops: CDR1 LGHNA, CDR2 YSLEER.

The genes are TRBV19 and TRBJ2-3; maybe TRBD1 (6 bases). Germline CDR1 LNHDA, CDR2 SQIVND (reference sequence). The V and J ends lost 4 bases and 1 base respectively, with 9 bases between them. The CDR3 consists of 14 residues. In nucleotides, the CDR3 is TGTGCCAGTAGTAAAAACAGGGGCACAGATACGCAGTATTTT. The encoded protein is CASSKNRGTDTQYF. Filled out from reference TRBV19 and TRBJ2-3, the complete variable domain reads DGGITQSPKYLFRKEGQNVTLSCEQNLNHDAMYWYRQDPGQGLRLIYYSQIVNDFQKGDIAEGYSVSREKKESFPLTVTSAQKNPTAFYLCASSKNRGTDTQYFGPGTRLTVL.

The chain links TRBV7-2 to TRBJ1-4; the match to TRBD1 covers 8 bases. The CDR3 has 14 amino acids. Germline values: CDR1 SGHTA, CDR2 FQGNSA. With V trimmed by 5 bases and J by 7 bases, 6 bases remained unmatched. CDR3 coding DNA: TGTGCCAGCAGCCAAGACAGGGGCACTGAAAAACTGTTTTTT. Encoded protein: CASSQDRGTEKLFF.

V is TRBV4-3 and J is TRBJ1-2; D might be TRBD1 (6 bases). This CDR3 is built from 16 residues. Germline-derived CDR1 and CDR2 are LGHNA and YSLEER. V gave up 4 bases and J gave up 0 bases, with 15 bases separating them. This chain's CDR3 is CASSPLRGLANYGYTF. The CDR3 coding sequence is TGCGCCAGCAGCCCGTTGCGGGGGCTCGCTAACTATGGCTACACCTTC.

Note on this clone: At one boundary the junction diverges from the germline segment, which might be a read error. The CDR3 here is CASSHDRGLGWDTETFF. CDR3 nucleotides: TGTGCCAGCTCTCATGACAGGGGGCTCGGTTGGGACACTGAAACTTTCTTT. The chain joins TRBV18 to TRBJ1-1, with TRBD1 matching 10 bases. Germline CDR1 reads KGHSH; CDR2 reads LQKENI. The CDR3 has 17 residues.

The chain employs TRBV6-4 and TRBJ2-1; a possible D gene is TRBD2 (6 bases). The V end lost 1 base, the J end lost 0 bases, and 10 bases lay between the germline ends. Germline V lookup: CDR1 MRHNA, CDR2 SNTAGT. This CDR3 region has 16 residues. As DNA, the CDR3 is TGTGCCAGCAGTGACTTTAGCGGAAGCTCCTACAATGAGCAGTTCTTC. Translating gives CASSDFSGSSYNEQFF.

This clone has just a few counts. CDR3 DNA: TGTGCCAGCAGCTTAGTGGAGGGCACTGAAGCTTTCTTT. This encodes CASSLVEGTEAFF. V and J are TRBV7-9 and TRBJ1-1; D gene ambiguous. V was pared by 1 base and J by 4 bases, with 7 bases between. Per germline, CDR1 SEHNR and CDR2 FQNEAQ (reference sequence). CDR3 size: 13 residues.

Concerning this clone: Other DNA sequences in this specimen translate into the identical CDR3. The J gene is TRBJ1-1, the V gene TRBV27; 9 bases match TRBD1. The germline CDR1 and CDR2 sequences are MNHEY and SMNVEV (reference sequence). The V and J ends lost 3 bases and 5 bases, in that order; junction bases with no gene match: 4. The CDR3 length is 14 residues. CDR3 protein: CASSFTGGRTEAFF. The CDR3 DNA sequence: TGTGCCAGCAGTTTTACAGGGGGCCGGACTGAAGCTTTCTTT.

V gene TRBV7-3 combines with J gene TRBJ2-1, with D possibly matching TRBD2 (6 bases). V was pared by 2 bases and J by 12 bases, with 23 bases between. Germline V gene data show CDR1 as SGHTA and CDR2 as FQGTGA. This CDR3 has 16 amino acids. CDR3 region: CASSLFGGQNQVGQFF. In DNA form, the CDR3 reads TGTGCCAGCAGCTTATTCGGGGGTCAAAACCAGGTCGGGCAGTTCTTC.

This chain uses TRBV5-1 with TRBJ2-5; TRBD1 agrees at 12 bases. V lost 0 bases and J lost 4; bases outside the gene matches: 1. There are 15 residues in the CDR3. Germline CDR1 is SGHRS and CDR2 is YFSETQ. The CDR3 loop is CASSLAGQGAETQYF. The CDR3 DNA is TGCGCCAGCAGCTTGGCGGGACAGGGGGCAGAGACCCAGTACTTC.

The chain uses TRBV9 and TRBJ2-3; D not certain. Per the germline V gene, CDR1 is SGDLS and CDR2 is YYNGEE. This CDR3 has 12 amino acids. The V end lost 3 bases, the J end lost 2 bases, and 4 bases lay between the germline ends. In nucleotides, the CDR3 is TGTGCCAGCAGCGCCTACACAGATACGCAGTATTTT. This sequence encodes CASSAYTDTQYF.

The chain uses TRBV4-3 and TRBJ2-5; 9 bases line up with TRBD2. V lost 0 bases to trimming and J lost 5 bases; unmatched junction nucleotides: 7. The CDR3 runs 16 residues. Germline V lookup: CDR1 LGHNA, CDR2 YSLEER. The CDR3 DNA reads TGCGCCAGCAGCCAAGATCGCGGGGGGGGCTGGGAGACCCAGTACTTC. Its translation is CASSQDRGGGWETQYF.

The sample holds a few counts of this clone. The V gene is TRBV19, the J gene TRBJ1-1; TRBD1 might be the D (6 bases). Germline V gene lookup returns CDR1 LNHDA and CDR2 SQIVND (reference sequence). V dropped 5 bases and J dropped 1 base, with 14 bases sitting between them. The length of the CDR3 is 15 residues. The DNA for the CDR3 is TGTGCCAGTAGTGTTACAGGGTATTGGAACACTGAAGCTTTCTTT. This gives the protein CASSVTGYWNTEAFF.

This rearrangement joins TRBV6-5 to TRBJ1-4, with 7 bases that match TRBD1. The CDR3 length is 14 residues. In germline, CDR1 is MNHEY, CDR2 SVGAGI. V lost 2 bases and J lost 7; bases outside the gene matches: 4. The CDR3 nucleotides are TGTGCCAGCAGTTACGTAGGGGGCGGTGAAAAACTGTTTTTT. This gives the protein CASSYVGGGEKLFF.

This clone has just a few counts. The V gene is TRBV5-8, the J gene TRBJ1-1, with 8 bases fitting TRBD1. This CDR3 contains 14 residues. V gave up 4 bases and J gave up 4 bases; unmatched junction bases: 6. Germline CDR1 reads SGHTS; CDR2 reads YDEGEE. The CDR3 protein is CASSTSGGGTEAFF. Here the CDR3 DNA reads TGTGCCAGCAGCACATCAGGGGGCGGCACTGAAGCTTTCTTT.

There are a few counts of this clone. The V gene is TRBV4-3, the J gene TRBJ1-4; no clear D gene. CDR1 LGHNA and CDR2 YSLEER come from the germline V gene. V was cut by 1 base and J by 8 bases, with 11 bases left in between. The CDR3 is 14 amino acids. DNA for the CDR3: TGCGCCAGCAGCCAAGTGGAGGGTTCGGAAAAACTGTTTTTT. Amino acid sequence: CASSQVEGSEKLFF.

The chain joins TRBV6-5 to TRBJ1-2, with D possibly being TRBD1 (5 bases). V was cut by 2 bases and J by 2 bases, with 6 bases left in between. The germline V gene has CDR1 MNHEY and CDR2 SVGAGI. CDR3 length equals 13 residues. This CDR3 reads CASSYQGNYGYTF. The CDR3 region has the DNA TGTGCCAGCAGTTACCAGGGCAACTATGGCTACACCTTC.

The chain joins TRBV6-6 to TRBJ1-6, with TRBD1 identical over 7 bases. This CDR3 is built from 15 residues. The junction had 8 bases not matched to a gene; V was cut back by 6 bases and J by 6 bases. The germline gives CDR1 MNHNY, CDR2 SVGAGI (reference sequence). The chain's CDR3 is CASSRPGTVNSPLHF. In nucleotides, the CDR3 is TGTGCCAGCAGCCGTCCTGGGACAGTTAATTCACCCCTCCACTTT.

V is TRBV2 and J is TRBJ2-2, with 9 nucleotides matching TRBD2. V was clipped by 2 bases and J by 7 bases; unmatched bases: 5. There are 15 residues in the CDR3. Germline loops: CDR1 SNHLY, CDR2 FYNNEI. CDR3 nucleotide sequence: TGTGCCAGCAGTGAAAGCCTAGCGGGGTTCGGGGAGCTGTTTTTT. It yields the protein CASSESLAGFGELFF.

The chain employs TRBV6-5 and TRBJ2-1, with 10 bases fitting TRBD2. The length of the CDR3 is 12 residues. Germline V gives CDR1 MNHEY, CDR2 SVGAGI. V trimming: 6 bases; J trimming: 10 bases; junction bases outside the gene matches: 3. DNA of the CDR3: TGTGCCAGCAGCCCTAGCGGGGGCGAGCAGTTCTTC. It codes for CASSPSGGEQFF.

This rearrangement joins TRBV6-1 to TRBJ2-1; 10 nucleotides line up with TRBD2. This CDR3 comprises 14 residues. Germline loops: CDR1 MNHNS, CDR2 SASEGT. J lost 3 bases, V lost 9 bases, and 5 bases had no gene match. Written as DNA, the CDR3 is TGTGCCAGTAAGGGACTAGCGATCTACAATGAGCAGTTCTTC. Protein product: CASKGLAIYNEQFF.

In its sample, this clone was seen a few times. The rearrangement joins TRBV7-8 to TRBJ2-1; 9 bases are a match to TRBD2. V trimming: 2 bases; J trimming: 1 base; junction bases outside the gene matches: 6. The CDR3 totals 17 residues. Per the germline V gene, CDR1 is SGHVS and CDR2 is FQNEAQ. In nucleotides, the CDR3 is TGTGCCAGCAGCTTAAATCGGGCGGGAGGGTCCTACAATGAGCAGTTCTTC. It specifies CASSLNRAGGSYNEQFF.

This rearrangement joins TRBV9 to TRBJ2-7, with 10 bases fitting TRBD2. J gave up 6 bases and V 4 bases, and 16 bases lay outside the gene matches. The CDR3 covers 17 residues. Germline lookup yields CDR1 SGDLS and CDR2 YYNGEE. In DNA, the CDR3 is TGTGCCAGCAGCACCGAAGGAGCGGGAGGGCCGGATCGCGAGCAGTACTTC. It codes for CASSTEGAGGPDREQYF.

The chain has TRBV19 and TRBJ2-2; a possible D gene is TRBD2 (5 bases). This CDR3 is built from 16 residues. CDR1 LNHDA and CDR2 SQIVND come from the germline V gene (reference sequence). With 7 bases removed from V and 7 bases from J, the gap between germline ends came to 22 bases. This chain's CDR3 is CASIPHVGVSNGELFF. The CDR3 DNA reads TGTGCCAGTATTCCCCATGTGGGAGTTAGTAACGGGGAGCTGTTTTTT.

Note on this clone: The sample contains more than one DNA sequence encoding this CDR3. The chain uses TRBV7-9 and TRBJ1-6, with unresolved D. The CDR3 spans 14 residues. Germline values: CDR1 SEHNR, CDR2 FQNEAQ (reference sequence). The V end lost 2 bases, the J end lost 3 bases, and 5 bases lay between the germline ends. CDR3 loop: CASSLYSYNSPLHF. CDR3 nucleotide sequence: TGTGCCAGCAGCTTATACAGCTATAATTCACCCCTCCACTTT.

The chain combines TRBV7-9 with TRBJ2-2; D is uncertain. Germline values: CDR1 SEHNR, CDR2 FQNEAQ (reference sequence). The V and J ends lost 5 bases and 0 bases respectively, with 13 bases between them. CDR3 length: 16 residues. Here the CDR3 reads CASSPPLFPNTGELFF. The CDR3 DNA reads TGTGCCAGCAGCCCTCCGCTATTCCCGAACACCGGGGAGCTGTTTTTT.

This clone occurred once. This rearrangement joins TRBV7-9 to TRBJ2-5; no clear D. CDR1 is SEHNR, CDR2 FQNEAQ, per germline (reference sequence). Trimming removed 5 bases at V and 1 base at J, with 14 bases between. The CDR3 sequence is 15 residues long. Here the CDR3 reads CASSPAVRVQETQYF. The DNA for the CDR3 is TGTGCCAGCAGCCCAGCAGTCCGGGTCCAAGAGACCCAGTACTTC. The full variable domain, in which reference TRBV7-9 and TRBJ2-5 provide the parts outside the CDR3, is DTGVSQNPRHKITKRGQNVTFRCDPISEHNRLYWYRQTLGQGPEFLTYFQNEAQLEKSRLLSDRFSAERPKGSFSTLEIQRTEQGDSAMYLCASSPAVRVQETQYFGPGTRLLVL.

CDR3 DNA sequence: TGTGCCAGCAGCTGGGGGCAGGGCACGGATGAAGCTTTCTTT. This sequence encodes CASSWGQGTDEAFF. The chain links TRBV7-3 to TRBJ1-1; tentative D call: TRBD1 (6 bases). CDR1 is SGHTA and CDR2 is FQGTGA in the germline V gene. This CDR3 has 14 amino acids. The V end lost 4 bases, the J end lost 7 bases, and 16 bases lay between the germline ends.